What follows are 4 T cell receptor beta chains derived from one specimen sequenced in a study of beta chain features in type 1 diabetes. Their recognized antigens are unknown. All of the isolated RNA was reverse transcribed, so expressed TCRB transcripts were sequenced. Assay: immunoSEQ multiplex PCR; the TCRdb copy retains only in-frame clones and omits some. Of about 170,000 clones detected, around 7.8% appear once; the ten largest clones hold roughly 1%. Notes on the study in general: TCRB CDR3s were moderately but significantly shorter in Type 1 diabetes patients in all four CD4+ subsets.

Specimen: central memory CD4+ T cells from blood. The receptors shown here come from a woman in her forties with type 1 diabetes.

This clone occurred a few times. Other DNA sequences of this sample code for an identical CDR3. V gene TRBV2 combines with J gene TRBJ2-7; D is unclear. Deletions cut 8 bases from V and 2 bases from J, with 7 bases between. The V gene's germline CDR1 is SNHLY and CDR2 FYNNEI. The CDR3 totals 11 residues. CDR3 in DNA: TGTGCCAGCTCCCGAGCCTACGAGCAGTACTTC. Protein product: CASSRAYEQYF.

This clone was observed a handful of times. The V and J genes are TRBV25-1 and TRBJ2-1; D is perhaps TRBD1 (7 bases). Germline loops: CDR1 MGHDK, CDR2 SYGVNS. V was pared by 4 bases and J by 5 bases, with 18 bases between. The CDR3 runs to 16 residues. Written as DNA, the CDR3 is TGTGCCAGCAGTGGCCGGGGCGGGACAGACCACAATGAGCAGTTCTTC. Residues: CASSGRGGTDHNEQFF.

This clone was seen only a few times. The sample holds other DNA sequences that translate to the same CDR3. V is TRBV4-3 and J is TRBJ1-5; TRBD1 is a possible D gene (6 bases). Between the trimmed V and J ends, which lost 0 bases and 3 bases, there was a span of 9 bases. The germline V gene encodes CDR1 LGHNA and CDR2 YSLEER. The CDR3 totals 15 residues. The CDR3, as DNA: TGCGCCAGCAGCCAAGAACAGGGTGTCAATCAGCCCCAGCATTTT. Its protein is CASSQEQGVNQPQHF.

The V gene is TRBV9, the J gene TRBJ2-5; D is possibly TRBD1 (7 bases). V lost 4 bases, J lost 4 bases, and 14 bases lay in between. The CDR3 runs 14 residues. Germline V lookup: CDR1 SGDLS, CDR2 YYNGEE. CDR3: CASSPGGSRETQYF. DNA of the CDR3: TGTGCCAGCAGCCCAGGGGGGAGTAGAGAGACCCAGTACTTC.